This T cell receptor (beta chain) was identified during a study of blood T cell repertoires in COVID-19. At the level of the study: Sources were T cells, B-cell-depleted T cells, or PBMCs; the material itself was cDNA or gDNA.

Methods used by the authors: Nucleated cell number was recorded as an estimate derived from reference gene primer amplification. Clones were read by immunoSEQ multiplex PCR, and TCRdb kept only the in-frame ones, dropping some. That table supplies the V and J calls and clone size; D and trimming were determined from the DNA. The sample yields 170,000 or so clones, approximately 88% seen once. The receptor comes from a woman in her fifties or sixties with acute or convalescent COVID-19. The sample taken for sequencing was peripheral blood.

CDR3 sequence reads: CASSYLRGGTEAFF. DNA of the CDR3: TGTGCCAGCAGCTACCTTCGGGGGGGCACTGAAGCTTTCTTT. The V call is TRBV28, the J call TRBJ1-1; weak D call: TRBD1 (5 bases). The CDR3 covers 14 residues. V was trimmed by 6 bases and J by 4 bases, leaving 15 bases between them. CDR1 is MDHEN, CDR2 SYDVKM, per germline.